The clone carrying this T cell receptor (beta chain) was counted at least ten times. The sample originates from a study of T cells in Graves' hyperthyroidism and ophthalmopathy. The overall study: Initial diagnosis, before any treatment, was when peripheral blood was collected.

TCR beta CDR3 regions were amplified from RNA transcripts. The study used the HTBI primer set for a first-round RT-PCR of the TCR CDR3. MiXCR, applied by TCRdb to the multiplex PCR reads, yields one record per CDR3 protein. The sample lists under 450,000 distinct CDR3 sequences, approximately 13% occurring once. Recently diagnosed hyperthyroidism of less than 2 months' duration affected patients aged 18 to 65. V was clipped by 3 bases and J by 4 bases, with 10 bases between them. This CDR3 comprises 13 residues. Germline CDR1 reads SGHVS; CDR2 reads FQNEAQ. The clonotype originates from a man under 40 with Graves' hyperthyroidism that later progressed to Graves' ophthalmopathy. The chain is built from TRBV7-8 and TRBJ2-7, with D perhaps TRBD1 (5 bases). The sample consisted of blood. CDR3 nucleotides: TGTGCCAGCAGCTTTACACAGGAGTACGAGCAGTACTTC. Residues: CASSFTQEYEQYF.